This TCR beta chain was sequenced during a study of shared clonotypes between healthy human individuals. Study summary: The study drew on a couple of women and a few men aged 18 to 49 as donors. Per donor, three plates held CD4 naive cells, three held CD4 memory, two held CD8 naive and one held CD8 memory. Findings of the study overall: When compared with the clonotypes that were shared by all four sorted-subset donors, the non-shared clonotypes turned out to have lower generation probabilities. Tissue TCR repertoires likely differ from these blood-only repertoires.

Germline V lookup: CDR1 MNHEY, CDR2 SMNVEV (reference sequence). Germline trimming cut 4 bases from V and 2 bases from J; bases unmatched to any gene: 0. The CDR3 contains 13 residues. Using immunoSEQ multiplex PCR, the repertoire was profiled, and TCRdb retains in-frame clones only, with some absent. This table has about 800,000 clones, roughly 96% appearing once. This clone has only one observation. Its cognate antigen is unknown. The sample contains more than one DNA sequence encoding this CDR3. CD45RO-negative CD8 cells positively selected for CCR7 made up the naive population, which excluded terminally differentiated effector memory CD45RA+ cells.

This clonotype was sampled from a man aged 25-45 years in good health. The chain combines TRBV27 with TRBJ2-7; 9 nucleotides line up with TRBD1. The sequenced sample was naive CD8+ T cells sorted from blood. The CDR3 DNA follows: TGTGCCAGCAGTTACAGGGGGCCCTACGAGCAGTACTTC. This translates into CASSYRGPYEQYF.